This entry lists 26 T cell receptor beta chains sequenced from one sample in a study of blood T cell repertoires in COVID-19. Generated by immunoSEQ multiplex PCR, the TCRdb table keeps only in-frame clones and is missing some. The sample shows about 330,000 clones, around 88% of them seen only once. Sequenced input: peripheral blood. These receptors all come from a woman in her fifties or sixties with acute or convalescent COVID-19.

The chain uses TRBV6-6 and TRBJ1-2; TRBD1 matches at 7 bases. Germline CDR1 and CDR2: MNHNY and SVGAGI (reference sequence). The trim removed 6 bases at V and 6 bases at J, leaving 10 bases unmatched. This CDR3 is built from 14 residues. The CDR3 nucleotides read TGTGCCAGCAGGTCCGTCTTGACAGGGAATGGCTACACCTTC. Its translation: CASRSVLTGNGYTF.

The gene calls are TRBV6-4 and TRBJ1-2, with TRBD1 matching 12 bases. Trimming at V came to 6 bases and at J to 2 bases, leaving 4 bases not matched to a gene. Germline lookup yields CDR1 MRHNA and CDR2 SNTAGT. The CDR3 runs to 15 residues. The CDR3 sequence: CASSRDRGLNYGYTF. The CDR3 nucleotides are TGTGCCAGCAGCCGGGACAGGGGGCTGAACTATGGCTACACCTTC.

As concerns this clone: The junction differs from germline at one of its ends, possibly a read error. The chain couples TRBV18 to TRBJ1-5, with D possibly being TRBD1 (5 bases). This CDR3 comprises 14 residues. Germline-derived CDR1 and CDR2 are KGHSH and LQKENI. CDR3 bases: TGTGCCAGCTCTTGGGGGGATAGCGATCAGCCCCAGCATTTT. It yields the protein CASSWGDSDQPQHF.

This clone appeared once. V usage is TRBV7-2 and J usage is TRBJ1-2; 10 nucleotides align to TRBD1. The CDR3 contains 15 residues. Germline trimming cut 5 bases from V and 6 bases from J; bases unmatched to any gene: 9. Germline values: CDR1 SGHTA, CDR2 FQGNSA. The DNA of the CDR3 is TGTGCCAGCAGCGTTACCGGGACAGGGGTGGATGGCTACACCTTC. Its protein product is CASSVTGTGVDGYTF.

This chain uses TRBV5-4 with TRBJ2-2; D remains unclear. The CDR3 consists of 15 residues. Trimming took off 0 bases at V and 4 bases at J, with 10 bases between the two ends. From germline, CDR1 is SGHNT and CDR2 YYREEE (reference sequence). CDR3 residues: CASSLASRITGELFF. CDR3 sequence (DNA): TGTGCCAGCAGCTTGGCGTCGCGGATCACCGGGGAGCTGTTTTTT.

V is TRBV5-3 and J is TRBJ2-3; 12 nucleotides match TRBD2. TRBV5-3 is placed among ORFs of uncertain function. The V and J ends lost 2 bases and 5 bases, in that order; junction bases with no gene match: 9. CDR3 length: 17 amino acids. The DNA of the CDR3 is TGTGCCAGAAGCTTAACACTAGCGGGAGGTCCCGGAGATACGCAGTATTTT. This gives the protein CARSLTLAGGPGDTQYF.

Only one count was recorded for this clone. The chain employs TRBV2 and TRBJ1-3, with D uncertain. This CDR3 has 15 amino acids. V was trimmed by 11 bases and J by 3 bases, leaving 20 bases between them. CDR1 SNHLY and CDR2 FYNNEI come from the germline V gene. CDR3 bases: TGTGCCCCCTCAACGCGGATAGCGGATGGAAACACCATATATTTT. This gives the protein CAPSTRIADGNTIYF.

In nucleotides, the CDR3 is TGTGCCAGCAGCCGGACTAGCGGGAGTGACGAGCAGTACTTC. Protein sequence: CASSRTSGSDEQYF. The rearrangement joins TRBV28 to TRBJ2-7; TRBD2 matches 13 bases. CDR1 and CDR2 from the germline V gene are MDHEN and SYDVKM. The CDR3 extends over 14 amino acids. V shed 6 bases and J 5 bases; nucleotides not matched to a gene: 4.

The V call is TRBV5-6, the J call TRBJ1-2; 8 bases line up with TRBD1. Germline-derived CDR1 and CDR2 are SGHDT and YYEEEE. The J segment lost 4 bases and the V segment lost 4 bases, leaving 9 bases of the junction unmatched. CDR3 length: 15 residues. The CDR3 loop is CASSTSGGKGYGYTF. CDR3 sequence (DNA): TGTGCCAGCAGCACCTCAGGGGGCAAAGGCTATGGCTACACCTTC.

Remarks on this clone: Other nucleotide sequences from this sample produce the same CDR3. This chain joins TRBV7-3 and TRBJ1-1; D not resolved. The CDR3 has 13 residues. V lost 3 bases to trimming and J lost 1 base, with 6 bases between them. Germline-derived CDR1 and CDR2 are SGHTA and FQGTGA. The CDR3, as DNA: TGTGCCAGCAGCTTTAGCCGGAACACTGAAGCTTTCTTT. This sequence encodes CASSFSRNTEAFF.

The CDR3 sequence is CASSRDRENTGELFF. The DNA of the CDR3 is TGTGCCAGCAGCCGCGACAGGGAGAACACCGGGGAGCTGTTTTTT. The chain carries TRBV11-3 and TRBJ2-2; 7 nucleotides agree with TRBD1. After removal of 5 bases from V and 1 base from J, the junction contained 4 bases not matched to a gene. Germline CDR1 and CDR2: SGHNT and YENEEA. The CDR3 is 15 amino acids.

The chain recombines TRBV9 with TRBJ1-1; tentatively, D is TRBD1 (6 bases). The V and J ends lost 4 bases and 1 base respectively, with 11 bases between them. This CDR3 is 14 amino acids long. Germline assignment: CDR1 SGDLS and CDR2 YYNGEE. The CDR3 DNA sequence: TGTGCCAGCAGCTCGGACAGTAGGAACACTGAAGCTTTCTTT. It yields the protein CASSSDSRNTEAFF.

This clone showed up just once. The chain uses TRBV7-2 and TRBJ1-1, with no clear D. Trimming removed 5 bases at V and 6 bases at J, with 16 bases between. The CDR3 covers 14 residues. Germline V CDR1 and CDR2: SGHTA, FQGNSA. As DNA, the CDR3 is TGTGCCAGCAGCCCCATCGTCTCGGTCGCTGAAGCTTTCTTT. Translating it yields CASSPIVSVAEAFF.

The CDR3 sequence: CASSLGGTGTRIGAFF. In DNA, the CDR3 is TGCGCCAGCAGCTTGGGGGGGACAGGGACCCGAATAGGAGCTTTCTTT. The chain employs TRBV5-1 and TRBJ1-1, with 9 bases aligning to TRBD1. From germline, CDR1 is SGHRS and CDR2 YFSETQ. There are 16 residues in the CDR3. V lost 0 bases and J lost 10; bases outside the gene matches: 13.

This clone was observed once. The chain has TRBV5-1 and TRBJ1-1; D is possibly TRBD1 (5 bases). CDR3 length equals 13 residues. Germline CDR1 SGHRS, CDR2 YFSETQ. Trimming shortened V by 5 bases and J by 1 base, and 9 bases separated the two germline ends. The CDR3 DNA follows: TGCGCCAGCAGAGGGGTGACGAACACTGAAGCTTTCTTT. Amino acids: CASRGVTNTEAFF.

The CDR3 here is CASSLGSGFMETQYF. Here the CDR3 DNA reads TGTGCCAGCAGCTTAGGATCCGGGTTCATGGAGACCCAGTACTTC. This chain links TRBV7-2 with TRBJ2-5, with D hard to call. CDR3 length: 15 amino acids. V was cut by 1 base and J by 5 bases, with 14 bases left in between. The germline V gene has CDR1 SGHTA and CDR2 FQGNSA.

In its sample, this clone was seen once. Other nucleotide sequences in the sample specify the same CDR3. The rearrangement links TRBV12-3 or TRBV12-4 to TRBJ1-1; no clear D. This CDR3 has 11 residues. The V and J ends lost 3 bases and 5 bases respectively, with 4 bases between them. CDR3: CASSLRTEAFF. CDR3 nucleotide sequence: TGTGCCAGCAGTTTGAGAACTGAAGCTTTCTTT.

The V call is TRBV6-5, the J call TRBJ2-3; D remains ambiguous. V lost 6 bases and J lost 0, with 13 bases in between. Germline loops: CDR1 MNHEY, CDR2 SVGAGI. CDR3 length equals 15 residues. As DNA, the CDR3 is TGTGCCAGCAGAAAAGAGTTACCTAGCACAGATACGCAGTATTTT. This encodes CASRKELPSTDTQYF.

The rearrangement joins TRBV7-2 to TRBJ1-2; 9 nucleotides line up with TRBD1. The CDR3 extends over 15 amino acids. The germline V gene has CDR1 SGHTA and CDR2 FQGNSA. J gave up 5 bases and V 3 bases, and 7 bases lay outside the gene matches. DNA for the CDR3: TGTGCCAGCAGCTTCCCGGGACAGGGCATATATGGCTACACCTTC. It translates to CASSFPGQGIYGYTF.

The rearrangement joins TRBV6-5 to TRBJ2-7; 7 nucleotides agree with TRBD1. The CDR3 is 13 residues long. CDR1 and CDR2 from the germline V gene are MNHEY and SVGAGI. V shed 6 bases and J 0 bases; nucleotides not matched to a gene: 2. The CDR3 region is CASRGTASYEQYF. The DNA for the CDR3 is TGTGCCAGCAGGGGGACAGCCTCCTACGAGCAGTACTTC.

The chain links TRBV12-3 or TRBV12-4 to TRBJ1-2, with TRBD1 matching over 9 bases. The CDR3 is 13 amino acids. Trimming cost V 5 bases and J 7 bases; bases outside gene matches: 5. CDR3 sequence reads: CASSQGTGFGYTF. The CDR3 coding sequence is TGTGCCAGCAGTCAAGGGACAGGGTTTGGCTACACCTTC.

This rearrangement joins TRBV5-1 to TRBJ1-4; no reliable D call. Germline V gene lookup returns CDR1 SGHRS and CDR2 YFSETQ. Between the trimmed V and J ends, which lost 0 bases and 8 bases, there was a span of 11 bases. This CDR3 spans 14 amino acids. CDR3 region: CASSLDSPGEKLFF. The CDR3 DNA follows: TGCGCCAGCAGCTTGGACTCCCCGGGAGAAAAACTGTTTTTT.

The CDR3 DNA sequence: TGTGCCACCAGTGACACGACAGGGGGAGGCACAGATACGCAGTATTTT. Amino acid sequence: CATSDTTGGGTDTQYF. The chain carries TRBV24-1 and TRBJ2-3; 9 nucleotides align to TRBD1. The CDR3 has 16 amino acids. Germline trimming cut 4 bases from V and 1 base from J; bases unmatched to any gene: 5. Germline CDR1 reads KGHDR; CDR2 reads SFDVKD.

This chain uses TRBV2 with TRBJ2-1, with a weak D call TRBD2 (6 bases). CDR1 and CDR2 (germline): SNHLY, FYNNEI. The CDR3 is 15 residues long. V dropped 5 bases and J dropped 0 bases, with 11 bases sitting between them. The CDR3 loop reads CASSLIAASYNEQFF. In DNA form, the CDR3 reads TGTGCCAGCAGTCTTATAGCGGCCTCCTACAATGAGCAGTTCTTC. Combining the CDR3 with reference TRBV2 and TRBJ2-1 gives the whole variable domain EPEVTQTPSHQVTQMGQEVILRCVPISNHLYFYWYRQILGQKVEFLVSFYNNEISEKSEIFDDQFSVERPDGSNFTLKIRSTKLEDSAMYFCASSLIAASYNEQFFGPGTRLTVL.

The gene calls are TRBV7-2 and TRBJ2-7; 9 nucleotides line up with TRBD2. The germline CDR1 and CDR2 sequences are SGHTA and FQGNSA. The CDR3 is 17 amino acids. V was pared by 3 bases and J by 2 bases, with 11 bases of the junction left unmatched. As DNA, the CDR3 is TGTGCCAGCAGCTTGTCGATAGCGGGAGTTACCCCCTACGAGCAGTACTTC. The encoded protein is CASSLSIAGVTPYEQYF.

This clone has just a few counts. This chain joins TRBV6-2 or TRBV6-3 and TRBJ2-7; TRBD1 is a possible D gene (6 bases). Germline CDR1 reads MNHEY; CDR2 reads SVGEGT. The CDR3 runs 13 residues. With 6 bases removed from V and 4 bases from J, the gap between germline ends came to 13 bases. The CDR3 loop is CASSGSGAYEQYF. CDR3 coding DNA: TGTGCCAGCAGCGGATCAGGGGCGTACGAGCAGTACTTC.